The 13 T cell receptor beta chains listed next were all sequenced from one sample in a study of Graves' ophthalmopathy and Graves' hyperthyroidism. TCR beta CDR3 amplification used RNA transcripts. Following a first-round RT-PCR that used HTBI primers, a second-round multiplex PCR was carried out. TCRdb used MiXCR to reprocess the multiplex PCR reads, holding one entry per CDR3 protein. The top ten clones hold over 7.5% of a sample with over 450,000 distinct CDR3 sequences, approximately 15% of them seen once. The sample taken for sequencing was blood. Receptors originate from a woman in her 30s with Graves' ophthalmopathy.

This clonotype was observed at least ten times. The chain has TRBV15 and TRBJ2-6; no clear D gene. Trimming stripped 0 bases from V and 1 base from J, with 4 bases between. The CDR3 is 15 amino acids. Germline lookup yields CDR1 LNHNV and CDR2 YYDKDF (reference sequence). CDR3 bases: TGTGCCACCAGCAGAGAGGGGTCTGGGGCCAACGTCCTGACTTTC. This encodes CATSREGSGANVLTF.

This clonotype showed up many times. This sequence joins TRBV20-1 and TRBJ2-7; TRBD1 might be the D (7 bases). The CDR3 has 12 amino acids. Deletions cut 7 bases from V and 2 bases from J, with 12 bases between. Germline CDR1 and CDR2: DFQATT and SNEGSKA (reference sequence). CDR3 nucleotides: TGCAGTGTTCCAGGGGGGACCTACGAGCAGTACTTC. Translated: CSVPGGTYEQYF.

In its sample, this clonotype was seen a few times. In DNA, the CDR3 is TGTGCCAGCAGCTTTTGGGGGAGTTACACAGATACGCAGTATTTT. Translated: CASSFWGSYTDTQYF. The chain combines TRBV7-8 with TRBJ2-3; D possibly uses TRBD1 or TRBD2 (5 bases each). The CDR3 covers 15 residues. Germline-derived CDR1 and CDR2 are SGHVS and FQNEAQ. Trimming removed 3 bases from V and 2 bases from J, with 12 bases in between.

This clonotype was recorded at least ten times. The chain links TRBV6-1 to TRBJ2-6, with D possibly TRBD1 on 5 matching bases. V was cut by 6 bases and J by 0 bases, with 15 bases left in between. Germline V gene data show CDR1 as MNHNS and CDR2 as SASEGT. CDR3 length equals 17 residues. The CDR3 DNA sequence: TGTGCCAGCAGCCCCCAGGACACCATCTCTGGGGCCAACGTCCTGACTTTC. This sequence encodes CASSPQDTISGANVLTF.

This chain joins TRBV11-2 and TRBJ2-2, with TRBD2 identical over 10 bases. Germline trimming cut 0 bases from V and 7 bases from J; bases unmatched to any gene: 5. Germline V CDR1 and CDR2: SGHAT, FQNNGV. This CDR3 is 16 amino acids long. This CDR3 is CASSLDLAGGIGELFF. The CDR3 DNA follows: TGTGCCAGCAGCTTAGATTTAGCGGGGGGAATCGGGGAGCTGTTTTTT.

This clonotype came up many times. The rearrangement links TRBV12-3 or TRBV12-4 to TRBJ2-7, with unresolved D. The CDR3 loop spans 14 amino acids. Trimming pared 4 bases from V and 6 bases from J, leaving 16 bases between. The CDR3 protein is CASSYMVETSEQYF. CDR3 sequence (DNA): TGTGCCAGCAGTTACATGGTAGAGACTTCCGAGCAGTACTTC.

At least ten counts were recorded for this clonotype. The rearrangement links TRBV6-2 or TRBV6-3 to TRBJ1-5; possibly TRBD1 for D (5 bases). CDR3 size: 18 residues. From germline, CDR1 is MNHEY and CDR2 SVGEGT. V lost 2 bases to trimming and J lost 0 bases, with 17 bases between them. Here the CDR3 DNA reads TGTGCCAGCAGTTACACGCCGGGACGGACATATAGCAATCAGCCCCAGCATTTT. It codes for CASSYTPGRTYSNQPQHF.

This chain links TRBV6-5 with TRBJ2-7; 11 bases are shared with TRBD1. V trimming: 2 bases; J trimming: 3 bases; junction bases outside the gene matches: 6. The germline V gene encodes CDR1 MNHEY and CDR2 SVGAGI. The length of the CDR3 is 16 residues. The CDR3 DNA follows: TGTGCCAGCAGTTACAGGGGGACAGGGGGAATCTACGAGCAGTACTTC. Translating it yields CASSYRGTGGIYEQYF.

This clonotype was counted at least ten times. The chain couples TRBV9 to TRBJ1-1; D ambiguous. The CDR3 contains 14 residues. CDR1 is SGDLS, CDR2 YYNGEE, per germline. Trimming took off 0 bases at V and 0 bases at J, with 6 bases between the two ends. This chain's CDR3 is CASSVEQMNTEAFF. The DNA of the CDR3 is TGTGCCAGCAGCGTAGAACAGATGAACACTGAAGCTTTCTTT.

This clonotype was seen at least ten times. The chain has TRBV28 and TRBJ1-2; D gene uncertain. CDR3 length: 19 amino acids. Germline V gives CDR1 MDHEN, CDR2 SYDVKM. V was clipped by 4 bases and J by 0 bases, with 24 bases between them. CDR3 in amino acids: CASSSSLRRTLITNYGYTF. CDR3 coding DNA: TGTGCCAGCAGTTCCTCGTTGCGCCGTACACTGATTACTAACTATGGCTACACCTTC.

This clonotype showed up many times. The chain employs TRBV30 and TRBJ2-7; 9 bases align to TRBD2. Germline assignment: CDR1 GTSNPN and CDR2 SVGIG (reference sequence). Trimming cost V 0 bases and J 4 bases; bases outside gene matches: 4. The CDR3 is made up of 14 amino acids. CDR3 in amino acids: CAWSVGLAGYEQYF. The CDR3 DNA is TGTGCCTGGAGTGTGGGACTAGCAGGTTACGAGCAGTACTTC.

In this sample, this clonotype turned up many times. The chain has TRBV7-6 and TRBJ1-2, with 7 nucleotides matching TRBD1. Germline V gene sequence: CDR1 SGHVS, CDR2 FNYEAQ. CDR3 length: 20 residues. J was trimmed by 0 bases and V by 0 bases; bases with no gene match: 16. The CDR3 nucleotides are TGTGCCAGCAGCTTAGCGTTCGGAGGGGGCAGGGCCTTGGCTAACTATGGCTACACCTTC. It codes for CASSLAFGGGRALANYGYTF. Full variable domain (remainder filled in from reference TRBV7-6 and TRBJ1-2): GAGVSQSPRYKVTKRGQDVALRCDPISGHVSLYWYRQALGQGPEFLTYFNYEAQQDKSGLPNDRFSAERPEGSISTLTIQRTEQRDSAMYRCASSLAFGGGRALANYGYTFGSGTRLTVV.

This clonotype was picked up many times. The V and J genes are TRBV20-1 and TRBJ2-7; TRBD2 matches at 8 bases. V lost 3 bases, J lost 6 bases, and 16 bases stayed unmatched. The CDR3 is made up of 16 amino acids. Germline CDR1 reads DFQATT; CDR2 reads SNEGSKA (reference sequence). Here the CDR3 reads CSARDPLGLVGSEQYF. The DNA for the CDR3 is TGCAGTGCTAGGGACCCCTTGGGACTAGTAGGCTCCGAGCAGTACTTC.